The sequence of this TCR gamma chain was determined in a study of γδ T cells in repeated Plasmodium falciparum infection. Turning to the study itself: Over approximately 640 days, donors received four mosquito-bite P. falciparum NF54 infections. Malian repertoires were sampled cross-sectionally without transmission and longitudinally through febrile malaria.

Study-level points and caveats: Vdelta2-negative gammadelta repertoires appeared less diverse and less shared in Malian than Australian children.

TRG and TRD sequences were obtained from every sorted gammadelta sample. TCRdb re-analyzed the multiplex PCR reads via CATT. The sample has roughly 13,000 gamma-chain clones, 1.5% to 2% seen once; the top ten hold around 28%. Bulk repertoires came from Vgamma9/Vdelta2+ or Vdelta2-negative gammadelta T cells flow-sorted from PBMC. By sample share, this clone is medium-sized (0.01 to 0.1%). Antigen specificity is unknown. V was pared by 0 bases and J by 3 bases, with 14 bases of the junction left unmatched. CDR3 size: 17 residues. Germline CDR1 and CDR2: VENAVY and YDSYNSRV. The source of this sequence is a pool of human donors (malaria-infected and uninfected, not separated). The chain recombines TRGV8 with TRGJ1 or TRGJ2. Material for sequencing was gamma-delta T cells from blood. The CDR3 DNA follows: TGTGCCACCTGGGATAGGCTACGAGGGATCCTTTATTATAAGAAACTCTTT. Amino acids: CATWDRLRGILYYKKLF.